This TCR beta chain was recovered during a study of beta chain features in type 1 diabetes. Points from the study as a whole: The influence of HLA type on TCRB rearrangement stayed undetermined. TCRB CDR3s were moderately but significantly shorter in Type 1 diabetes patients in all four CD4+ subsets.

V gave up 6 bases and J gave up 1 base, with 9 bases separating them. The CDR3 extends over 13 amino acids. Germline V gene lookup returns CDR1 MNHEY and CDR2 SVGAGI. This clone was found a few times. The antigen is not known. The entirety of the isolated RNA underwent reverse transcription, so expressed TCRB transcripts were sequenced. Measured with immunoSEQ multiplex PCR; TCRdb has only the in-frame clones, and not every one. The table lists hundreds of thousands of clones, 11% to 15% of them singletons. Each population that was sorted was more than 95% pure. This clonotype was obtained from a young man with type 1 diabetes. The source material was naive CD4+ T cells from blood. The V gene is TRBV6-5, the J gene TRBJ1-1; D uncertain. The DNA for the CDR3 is TGTGCCAGCAGACCCGGTCAGAACACTGAAGCTTTCTTT. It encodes CASRPGQNTEAFF.